This T cell receptor (beta chain) was captured in a study of blood T cell repertoires in COVID-19. Whole-study context: The United States, Italy and Spain were the sources of the acute and convalescent COVID-19 samples. T cells, B-cell-depleted T cells, or PBMCs supplied cDNA or gDNA.

In the original workflow: Amplified reference gene primers provided the basis for estimating nucleated cell counts. Sequenced by immunoSEQ multiplex PCR; TCRdb stores in-frame clones only, minus some. V and J calls and clone size are copied from that table; D and trimming were computed from the DNA. The sample contains 110,000 or so clones, roughly 81% of which appear only once. Deletions cut 4 bases from V and 3 bases from J, with 9 bases between. Germline CDR1 is MDHEN and CDR2 is SYDVKM. The CDR3 is 14 amino acids. The clonotype comes from a woman aged 70 to 79 with acute or convalescent COVID-19. The sequenced material came from peripheral blood. This sequence joins TRBV28 and TRBJ2-2; D unclear. The CDR3 sequence: CASSYPRDTGELFF. The CDR3 DNA is TGTGCCAGCAGTTACCCCCGAGACACCGGGGAGCTGTTTTTT.